This note documents a single T cell receptor (beta chain) sequence. Its specificity is unknown. The sample is drawn from a study of OX40 agonist ivuxolimab in advanced cancers. The germline V gene encodes CDR1 SQVTM and CDR2 ANQGSEA. This CDR3 spans 14 amino acids. V was pared by 4 bases and J by 3 bases, with 6 bases of the junction left unmatched. On cycle 4 day 1 and cycle 7 day 1, as well as at baseline, blood was sampled. General study findings and limits: Clones of CD4+ and CD8+ blood T cells grew by week 6 at doses of 0.1 to 3.0 mg/kg.

Using immunoSEQ multiplex PCR, the repertoire was profiled, and TCRdb retains in-frame clones only, with some absent. The sample yields 20,000 to 25,000 clones, under 90% seen once. This clonotype was obtained from an adult with an advanced solid tumor such as melanoma, head and neck, liver or kidney cancer. The V gene is TRBV29-1, the J gene TRBJ2-7; TRBD2 matches 10 bases. Sequencing used CD4+ or CD8+ T cells sorted from blood, obtained in a trial of the OX40 agonist ivuxolimab. The CDR3 reads CSVGRGLAVYEQYF. The CDR3 DNA is TGCAGCGTTGGGAGAGGACTAGCGGTCTACGAGCAGTACTTC.